One sample yielded the 12 T cell receptor beta chains listed below, sequenced in a study of regulatory T cells in long-lasting Graves disease. Assembly of TCR beta libraries relied on iRepertoire HTBI primers together with Arm-PCR of CDR3 regions. One entry per CDR3 protein, called by TCRdb with MiXCR from the multiplex PCR reads. The sample shows under 300,000 distinct CDR3 sequences, around 19% of them seen only once. Indicated time point: newly diagnosed GD, antithyroid drugs for less than 3 months. RNA from PBMCs was the source of the TCR library. This material consisted of peripheral blood mononuclear cells (PBMCs), taken at new diagnosis, from a patient treated with antithyroid drugs. The receptors were gathered from a female donor with Graves disease.

This clonotype was recorded many times. This chain connects TRBV6-1 to TRBJ2-2; D remains unclear. V lost 3 bases and J lost 4, with 6 bases in between. The CDR3 runs to 13 residues. Germline values: CDR1 MNHNS, CDR2 SASEGT. CDR3 protein: CASSEDGTGELFF. Written as DNA, the CDR3 is TGTGCCAGCAGTGAGGACGGCACCGGGGAGCTGTTTTTT.

A remark on this clonotype: This CDR3 is missing its conserved last phenylalanine or tryptophan, likely due to a read error. V is TRBV6-1 and J is TRBJ1-2; 7 bases line up with TRBD1. The CDR3 spans 14 residues. Germline trimming cut 6 bases from V and 4 bases from J; bases unmatched to any gene: 8. Germline-derived CDR1 and CDR2 are MNHNS and SASEGT. CDR3 sequence reads: CASRRGQPPYGYTS. The CDR3 DNA is TGTGCCAGCAGGAGGGGACAGCCGCCCTATGGCTACACCTCC.

At least ten counts were recorded for this clonotype. The chain joins TRBV28 to TRBJ1-2; tentative D call: TRBD1 (5 bases). The germline CDR1 and CDR2 sequences are MDHEN and SYDVKM. The CDR3 is 15 residues long. The V end was cut by 7 bases, the J end by 4 bases, with 19 bases between. The CDR3 DNA is TGTGCCAGCAAGGGCCAGCGGGGGTTCGTCTATGGCTACACCTTC. Protein sequence: CASKGQRGFVYGYTF.

Of note for this clonotype: A read error is possible here, since a much larger clone lies one base away. The V gene is TRBV20-1, the J gene TRBJ2-7; D remains ambiguous. This CDR3 spans 11 amino acids. The V end lost 0 bases, the J end lost 5 bases, and 5 bases lay between the germline ends. Germline assignment: CDR1 DFQATT and CDR2 SNEGSKA (reference sequence). CDR3 protein: CSARDAHEQYF. The CDR3 nucleotides read TGCAGTGCTAGAGATGCCCACGAGCAGTACTTC.

This clonotype was recorded at least ten times. V and J are TRBV5-5 and TRBJ2-1, with 7 bases aligning to TRBD1. The CDR3 has 15 residues. The J segment lost 5 bases and the V segment lost 4 bases, leaving 9 bases of the junction unmatched. Germline V gene lookup returns CDR1 SGHKS and CDR2 YYEKEE (reference sequence). The CDR3 spells CASSRQGNGDNEQFF. The CDR3 DNA follows: TGTGCCAGCAGCAGACAGGGCAATGGCGACAATGAGCAGTTCTTC.

The rearrangement joins TRBV2 to TRBJ2-2; 9 bases fit TRBD1. Germline CDR1 and CDR2: SNHLY and FYNNEI. The CDR3 is 16 residues long. V shed 10 bases and J 5 bases; nucleotides not matched to a gene: 14. CDR3 sequence (DNA): TGTGCCACCGACGCCGGGACAGGGTGGGGAACCGGGGAGCTGTTTTTT. It is translated as CATDAGTGWGTGELFF.

This clonotype was recorded a few times. A much more abundant neighbour one base away suggests this may be a read error. The rearrangement joins TRBV6-2 or TRBV6-3 to TRBJ1-2; D is undetermined. Germline loops: CDR1 MNHEY, CDR2 SVGEGT. Between the trimmed V and J ends, which lost 7 bases and 10 bases, there was a span of 19 bases. The CDR3 extends over 13 amino acids. CDR3 bases: TGTGCCAGCAAAGGGCCAGGCCAATTCGACTACACCTTC. It translates to CASKGPGQFDYTF.

The chain links TRBV18 to TRBJ2-4, with a tentative D call TRBD1 (5 bases). The germline V gene encodes CDR1 KGHSH and CDR2 LQKENI. V was shortened by 4 bases and J by 2 bases, with 12 bases between the two germline ends. The CDR3 consists of 15 residues. The DNA of the CDR3 is TGTGCCAGCTCACTTGTGGACACCACCAAAAACATTCAGTACTTC. Translation gives CASSLVDTTKNIQYF.

This clonotype appeared many times. V is TRBV2 and J is TRBJ1-4; D remains ambiguous. This CDR3 has 15 amino acids. Germline-derived CDR1 and CDR2 are SNHLY and FYNNEI. The V and J ends lost 4 bases and 3 bases respectively, with 12 bases between them. The CDR3, as DNA: TGTGCCAGCAGTGGGGCAGAAAGCTCTAATGAAAAACTGTTTTTT. Translating it yields CASSGAESSNEKLFF.

Comments on this clonotype: A far larger clone is only one base removed, so a read error is likely. This chain links TRBV15 with TRBJ2-1, with D hard to call. The length of the CDR3 is 14 residues. The germline CDR1 and CDR2 sequences are LNHNV and YYDKDF (reference sequence). The CDR3 nucleotides are TGTGCCAGCAGCGCAAATAGTTCGGGCAATGAGCAGTTCTTC. The encoded protein is CASSANSSGNEQFF.

The V call is TRBV27, the J call TRBJ2-5, with D unresolved. This CDR3 spans 12 amino acids. The V and J ends lost 5 bases and 1 base respectively, with 5 bases between them. CDR1 is MNHEY and CDR2 is SMNVEV in the germline V gene (reference sequence). CDR3 residues: CASSPSQETQYF. The CDR3 coding sequence is TGTGCCAGCAGTCCGAGCCAAGAGACCCAGTACTTC.

At least ten counts were recorded for this clonotype. The chain has TRBV12-3 or TRBV12-4 and TRBJ1-2; maybe TRBD1 (6 bases). The CDR3 is made up of 13 amino acids. V was shortened by 3 bases and J by 4 bases, with 9 bases between the two germline ends. In DNA, the CDR3 is TGTGCCAGCAGTTTGGGGGGCAGCTATGGCTACACCTTC. Residues: CASSLGGSYGYTF.